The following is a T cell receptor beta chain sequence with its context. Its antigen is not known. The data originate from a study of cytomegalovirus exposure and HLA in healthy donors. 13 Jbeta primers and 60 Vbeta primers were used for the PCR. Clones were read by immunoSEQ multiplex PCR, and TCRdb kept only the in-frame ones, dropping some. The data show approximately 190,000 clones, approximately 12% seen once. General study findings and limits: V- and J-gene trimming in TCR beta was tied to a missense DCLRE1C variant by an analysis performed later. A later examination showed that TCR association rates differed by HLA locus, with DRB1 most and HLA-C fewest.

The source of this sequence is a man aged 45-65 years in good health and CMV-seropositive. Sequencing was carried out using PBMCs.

CDR3 bases: TGTGCCAGCTCACCTGACATGGGGGGGCCCCAGCATTTT. Protein: CASSPDMGGPQHF. V is TRBV18 and J is TRBJ1-5, with D tentatively TRBD1 (5 bases). Germline values: CDR1 KGHSH, CDR2 LQKENI. The V and J ends lost 3 bases and 9 bases respectively, with 12 bases between them. The CDR3 totals 13 residues.